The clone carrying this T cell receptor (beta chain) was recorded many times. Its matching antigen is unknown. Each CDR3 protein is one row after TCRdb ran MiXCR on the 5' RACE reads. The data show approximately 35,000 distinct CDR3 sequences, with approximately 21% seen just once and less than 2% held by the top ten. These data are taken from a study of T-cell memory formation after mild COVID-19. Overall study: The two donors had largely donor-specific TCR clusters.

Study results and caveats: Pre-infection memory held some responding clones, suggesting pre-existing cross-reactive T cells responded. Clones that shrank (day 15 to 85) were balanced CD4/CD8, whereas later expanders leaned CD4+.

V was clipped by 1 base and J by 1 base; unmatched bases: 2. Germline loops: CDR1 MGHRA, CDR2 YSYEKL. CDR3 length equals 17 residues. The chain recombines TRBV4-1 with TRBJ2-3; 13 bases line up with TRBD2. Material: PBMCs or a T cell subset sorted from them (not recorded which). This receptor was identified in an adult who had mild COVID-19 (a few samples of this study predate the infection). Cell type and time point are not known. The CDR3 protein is CASSQVTSGGGTDTQYF. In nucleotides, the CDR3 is TGCGCCAGCAGCCAAGTAACTAGCGGGGGGGGCACAGATACGCAGTATTTT.